A selection of T cell receptor beta chains follows, all from one sample in a study of shared clonotypes between healthy human individuals. Method: immunoSEQ multiplex PCR; TCRdb's copy keeps in-frame clones and lacks some. The sample carries around 1.9 million clones, just over 90% recorded once. Sequencing was carried out using naive CD8+ T cells from PBMCs. The receptors were sampled from a man aged 18 to 30 in good health. Some clones in this sample may be carry-over from other donors' samples. Each CDR3 is given with its conserved first and last residue. A D gene is named only where the DNA matches it firmly. Clone size, where shown, is once, few, many, or a class for clones that have expanded.

14	.	TRBV7-8	TRBJ2-1	TRBD2	CASKGREGPDEQFF	TGTGCCAGCAAGGGGAGGGAGGGCCCCGATGAGCAGTTCTTC
19	.	TRBV10-1	TRBJ2-2	TRBD2	CASSGPALAGSLNTGELFF	TGCGCCAGCAGCGGCCCAGCCCTAGCGGGAAGCTTGAACACCGGGGAGCTGTTTTTT
12	once	TRBV5-6	TRBJ2-7	.	CASSLTDYEQYF	TGTGCCAGCAGTCTCACTGACTACGAGCAGTACTTC
16	.	TRBV28	TRBJ2-3	TRBD2	CASSSLLAGLLDTQYF	TGTGCCAGCAGTTCGCTACTAGCGGGATTGCTAGATACGCAGTATTTT
12	once	TRBV27	TRBJ2-1	.	CASLEVGGILVF	TGTGCCAGCCTCGAGGTGGGGGGCATCTTGGTCTTC
15	.	TRBV6-1	TRBJ2-7	.	CASSEGTEVGAEQYF	TGTGCCAGCAGTGAAGGGACAGAGGTAGGGGCCGAGCAGTACTTC
15	.	TRBV4-1	TRBJ2-7	.	CASSQDDGSSYEQYF	TGCGCCAGCAGCCAAGACGACGGATCCTCCTACGAGCAGTACTTC
15	.	TRBV9	TRBJ2-3	.	CASTRGGHTTDTQYF	TGTGCCAGCACCAGGGGGGGACACACCACAGATACGCAGTATTTT
16	once	TRBV28	TRBJ2-2	.	CASSPRTIQDTGELFF	TGTGCCAGCAGTCCGCGGACAATTCAGGACACCGGGGAGCTGTTTTTT
16	.	TRBV28	TRBJ2-7	TRBD1	CASSLSWTGDAYEQYF	TGTGCCAGCAGTTTGTCCTGGACAGGGGACGCCTACGAGCAGTACTTC
13	.	TRBV13	TRBJ2-7	.	CASSLGASYEQYF	TGTGCCAGCAGCTTAGGGGCGAGCTACGAGCAGTACTTC
15	.	TRBV11-2	TRBJ2-7	.	CASSTDLQGFNEQYF	TGTGCCAGCAGCACAGATCTACAGGGTTTCAACGAGCAGTACTTC
15	.	TRBV19	TRBJ2-7	.	CASSPFGGLSYEQYF	TGTGCCAGTAGTCCCTTTGGGGGACTTTCCTACGAGCAGTACTTC
18	.	TRBV18	TRBJ2-1	TRBD2	CASSPSSGRAFFHNEQFF	TGTGCCAGCTCACCATCTAGCGGGAGGGCCTTTTTCCACAATGAGCAGTTCTTC
17	.	TRBV11-2	TRBJ2-5	.	CASSFFPRVASWETQYF	TGTGCCAGCAGCTTCTTCCCGAGGGTAGCTAGCTGGGAGACCCAGTACTTC
13	.	TRBV4-1	TRBJ1-1	.	CASSQRANTEAFF	TGCGCCAGCAGCCAGCGGGCTAACACTGAAGCTTTCTTT
15	.	TRBV14	TRBJ1-1	.	CASSLFSGRNTEAFF	TGTGCCAGCAGCCTATTTTCGGGGAGGAACACTGAAGCTTTCTTT
14	.	TRBV6-6	TRBJ2-2	TRBD1	CASSSTGFGGELFF	TGTGCCAGCAGTTCGACAGGGTTTGGCGGGGAGCTGTTTTTT
19	.	TRBV5-5	TRBJ2-1	TRBD2	CASSHGLAGGGRSYNEQFF	TGTGCCAGCAGCCACGGACTAGCGGGAGGGGGGAGGTCCTACAATGAGCAGTTCTTC
20	.	TRBV4-2	TRBJ2-7	.	CASSPTGLASLSFFIYEQYF	TGTGCCAGCAGCCCAACCGGGCTAGCGAGTCTGTCTTTTTTTATCTACGAGCAGTACTTC
16	.	TRBV7-9	TRBJ2-1	.	CASTQSMRLGYNEQFF	TGTGCCAGCACACAATCAATGAGGCTTGGGTACAATGAGCAGTTCTTC
14	.	TRBV15	TRBJ2-7	.	CATSRGLGGHEQYF	TGTGCCACCAGCAGAGGACTGGGGGGGCACGAGCAGTACTTC
15	.	TRBV19	TRBJ2-1	.	CASSIGGPLYNEQFF	TGTGCCAGTAGTATAGGGGGCCCCCTCTACAATGAGCAGTTCTTC
12	.	TRBV28	TRBJ2-7	TRBD1	CASSYRGGEQYF	TGTGCCAGCAGTTACAGGGGCGGCGAGCAGTACTTC
17	.	TRBV2	TRBJ2-5	.	CASSDSTGNQFQETQYF	TGTGCCAGCAGTGACTCTACAGGCAACCAGTTCCAAGAGACCCAGTACTTC
16	.	TRBV4-3	TRBJ2-1	.	CASSQVSLVPGYEQFF	TGCGCCAGCAGCCAAGTTTCGCTAGTCCCCGGGTATGAGCAGTTCTTC
17	.	TRBV12-5	TRBJ2-1	TRBD2	CASGLELLLAADNEQFF	TGTGCTAGTGGTTTGGAACTTCTACTAGCGGCAGACAATGAGCAGTTCTTC
17	.	TRBV27	TRBJ2-7	TRBD1	CASSLRSISTGPYEQYF	TGTGCCAGCAGTCTTAGGAGCATTTCGACAGGGCCCTACGAGCAGTACTTC
15	.	TRBV11-3	TRBJ2-1	.	CASSLGTGFVGEQFF	TGTGCCAGCAGCTTAGGTACAGGGTTTGTTGGTGAGCAGTTCTTC
17	.	TRBV7-5	TRBJ2-7	.	CVRSLALALGRESEQYF	TGTGTCAGAAGCTTAGCACTCGCGCTGGGAAGGGAAAGCGAGCAGTACTTC
15	.	TRBV14	TRBJ1-2	.	CASSQGATGSYGYTF	TGTGCCAGCAGCCAAGGAGCGACGGGGAGCTATGGCTACACCTTC
16	.	TRBV10-2	TRBJ1-4	TRBD1	CASTGDSSPPYEKLFF	TGCGCCAGTACAGGGGACTCTAGTCCTCCTTATGAAAAACTGTTTTTT
17	.	TRBV10-3	TRBJ2-7	.	CAISKKKRQGGVYEQYF	TGTGCCATCAGCAAAAAAAAACGACAGGGAGGAGTGTACGAGCAGTACTTC
14	once	TRBV28	TRBJ2-2	.	CASSHLLGAGELFF	TGTGCCAGCAGCCACCTATTGGGAGCCGGGGAGCTGTTTTTT
14	.	TRBV30	TRBJ2-7	.	CAWSVYTGTYEQYF	TGTGCCTGGAGTGTATATACCGGGACCTACGAGCAGTACTTC
12	.	TRBV2	TRBJ1-1	.	CASSEIRAGAFF	TGTGCCAGCAGTGAAATTCGGGCAGGAGCTTTCTTT
14	.	TRBV18	TRBJ2-3	TRBD1	CASSLGTGADTQYF	TGTGCCAGCTCACTAGGGACAGGGGCAGATACGCAGTATTTT
15	.	TRBV13	TRBJ2-2	.	CASSPRPGVSGELFF	TGTGCCAGCAGCCCGCGTCCAGGGGTGTCCGGGGAGCTGTTTTTT
17	.	TRBV11-2	TRBJ2-1	TRBD2	CASRSTSGGRSYNEQFF	TGTGCCAGTCGCTCGACTAGCGGGGGACGCTCCTACAATGAGCAGTTCTTC
15	.	TRBV5-5	TRBJ2-7	.	CASSLIGQGLPEQYF	TGTGCCAGCAGCTTGATCGGCCAGGGCCTCCCCGAGCAGTACTTC
15	.	TRBV4-1	TRBJ2-1	.	CASSQVSNTKFEQFF	TGCGCCAGCAGCCAAGTTTCTAACACCAAGTTTGAGCAGTTCTTC
18	.	TRBV7-2	TRBJ2-7	TRBD1	CASSLKGAPSSGAYEQYF	TGTGCCAGCAGCTTAAAGGGGGCCCCGTCATCTGGGGCCTACGAGCAGTACTTC
14	.	TRBV5-1	TRBJ2-7	TRBD1	CASSHEGASYEQYF	TGCGCCAGCAGCCACGAGGGGGCCTCCTACGAGCAGTACTTC
16	.	TRBV28	TRBJ2-2	TRBD1	CASRRTGQSNTGELFF	TGTGCCAGCAGGAGGACGGGACAGTCGAACACCGGGGAGCTGTTTTTT
14	.	TRBV6-5	TRBJ2-5	TRBD1	CASSYSTGAQTQYF	TGTGCCAGCAGTTACTCGACAGGGGCACAGACCCAGTACTTC
14	.	TRBV6-5	TRBJ2-7	.	CASKKSPSRYEQYF	TGTGCCAGCAAAAAATCCCCTTCGCGCTACGAGCAGTACTTC
13	.	TRBV6-5	TRBJ2-3	.	CASTLTPADTQYF	TGTGCCAGCACCCTCACTCCCGCAGATACGCAGTATTTT
13	.	TRBV18	TRBJ2-7	.	CASSPTGAREQYF	TGTGCCAGCTCACCGACAGGAGCGCGCGAGCAGTACTTC
15	.	TRBV19	TRBJ2-5	.	CASSTPRDTKETQYF	TGTGCCAGTAGTACCCCCCGGGACACGAAAGAGACCCAGTACTTC
16	.	TRBV7-9	TRBJ2-3	.	CASSLRVGRNTDTQYF	TGTGCCAGCAGTCTGCGAGTGGGCAGGAACACAGATACGCAGTATTTT
14	.	TRBV11-2	TRBJ1-2	TRBD1	CASSPVGQGNGYTF	TGTGCCAGCAGCCCCGTAGGACAGGGGAATGGCTACACCTTC
13	.	TRBV4-1	TRBJ2-2	.	CASSQGITGELFF	TGCGCCAGCAGCCAAGGTATTACCGGGGAGCTGTTTTTT
15	.	TRBV6-5	TRBJ1-3	.	CASSWSADSGNTIYF	TGTGCCAGCAGTTGGAGCGCCGATTCTGGAAACACCATATATTTT
15	.	TRBV27	TRBJ1-1	.	CASSLYWQGDTEAFF	TGTGCCAGCAGTTTGTATTGGCAGGGCGACACTGAAGCTTTCTTT
15	.	TRBV11-1	TRBJ2-1	TRBD2	CASSLGAGAYNEQFF	TGTGCCAGCAGCTTAGGGGCGGGAGCCTACAATGAGCAGTTCTTC
15	few	TRBV7-9	TRBJ2-5	TRBD2	CASSFEVRGGETQYF	TGTGCCAGCAGCTTTGAAGTTCGGGGGGGAGAGACCCAGTACTTC
15	.	TRBV5-6	TRBJ2-1	TRBD2	CASSLIAGVGNEQFF	TGTGCCAGCAGCTTGATAGCGGGAGTGGGCAATGAGCAGTTCTTC
13	.	TRBV10-3	TRBJ2-1	TRBD1	CAISGDSYNEQFF	TGTGCCATCAGCGGGGACAGTTACAATGAGCAGTTCTTC
15	.	TRBV4-1	TRBJ1-2	.	CASSQDPWGNYGYTF	TGCGCCAGCAGCCAAGACCCGTGGGGGAACTATGGCTACACCTTC
13	.	TRBV29-1	TRBJ1-2	.	CSVERTGNYGYTF	TGCAGCGTAGAACGGACGGGAAACTATGGCTACACCTTC